The clone carrying this T cell receptor (beta chain) was picked up one time. There are 15 residues in the CDR3. The V gene's germline CDR1 is SGHRS and CDR2 YFSETQ. The junction had 3 bases not matched to a gene; V was cut back by 0 bases and J by 2 bases. This entry is derived from a study of shared clonotypes between healthy human individuals. Terminally differentiated effector memory CD45RA+ cells were excluded by CCR7 positive selection of CD45RO-negative cells. Some clones are missing from TCRdb's copy, which holds only in-frame ones; the method was immunoSEQ multiplex PCR. This table holds hundreds of thousands of clones, about 91% found once.

The chain combines TRBV5-1 with TRBJ2-3; 7 nucleotides agree with TRBD2. This clonotype originated in a man aged 25-45 years in good health. Sequences were obtained from naive CD8+ T cells sorted from blood. DNA for the CDR3: TGCGCCAGCAGCTTGGGACTAGCAGTCACAGATACGCAGTATTTT. It yields the protein CASSLGLAVTDTQYF.